One sample yielded the 27 T cell receptor beta chains listed below, sequenced in a study of cytomegalovirus exposure and HLA in healthy donors. PCR involved 60 Vbeta and 13 Jbeta primers. The method was immunoSEQ multiplex PCR; TCRdb's version includes in-frame clones alone and lacks a portion of them. The repertoire holds 150,000 to 200,000 clones, with approximately 78% as singletons. The specimen was PBMCs. The origin of the receptors is a woman aged 40-49 years in good health and CMV-seronegative.

J is TRBJ2-7 and V is TRBV7-8; possible D gene TRBD1, 6 bases. From germline, CDR1 is SGHVS and CDR2 FQNEAQ. The CDR3 is 15 residues long. V lost 5 bases and J 1 base, leaving 15 bases between the germline ends. In DNA, the CDR3 is TGTGCCAGCAGCCAACGACAGGTTGGGTCCTACGAGCAGTACTTC. Translating it yields CASSQRQVGSYEQYF.

The genes are TRBV7-9 and TRBJ1-1; TRBD1 might be the D (6 bases). The CDR3 runs to 16 residues. Germline values: CDR1 SEHNR, CDR2 FQNEAQ (reference sequence). The ends were cut back, 1 base at V and 4 bases at J, with 16 bases in the middle. The CDR3: CASSLETGGRGTEAFF. Here the CDR3 DNA reads TGTGCCAGCAGCTTAGAGACAGGTGGGCGCGGCACTGAAGCTTTCTTT.

The rearrangement links TRBV25-1 to TRBJ1-3, with D unclear. CDR1 is MGHDK, CDR2 SYGVNS, per germline. CDR3 length: 15 residues. V was shortened by 2 bases and J by 0 bases, with 8 bases between the two germline ends. The CDR3 DNA reads as TGTGCCAGCAGTGAAGGCACAGTCTCTGGAAACACCATATATTTT. Amino acid sequence: CASSEGTVSGNTIYF.

The rearrangement links TRBV2 to TRBJ1-3, with D maybe TRBD1 (5 bases). V dropped 2 bases and J dropped 8 bases, with 7 bases sitting between them. This CDR3 spans 12 amino acids. Germline V lookup: CDR1 SNHLY, CDR2 FYNNEI. The CDR3 region is CASSESGDTIYF. The CDR3 DNA sequence: TGTGCCAGCAGTGAATCGGGGGACACCATATATTTT.

The gene calls are TRBV2 and TRBJ2-5; 7 bases match TRBD2. Germline lookup yields CDR1 SNHLY and CDR2 FYNNEI. Trimming took 1 base from V and 3 from J; bases not matched to a gene: 8. The CDR3 covers 16 residues. The CDR3 loop reads CASSEVWGRGEETQYF. CDR3 sequence (DNA): TGTGCCAGCAGTGAAGTATGGGGGAGGGGAGAAGAGACCCAGTACTTC.

The V and J genes are TRBV6-5 and TRBJ2-7; D is ambiguous. Looked up from germline, CDR1 is MNHEY and CDR2 is SVGAGI. Trimming cost V 2 bases and J 3 bases, with 8 bases left between them. The CDR3 runs 13 residues. The CDR3 loop reads CASSYMRNYEQYF. As DNA, the CDR3 is TGTGCCAGCAGTTACATGCGGAACTACGAGCAGTACTTC.

This sequence joins TRBV6-5 and TRBJ2-1; 9 nucleotides match TRBD2. V lost 5 bases, J lost 4 bases, and 6 bases stayed unmatched. This CDR3 spans 15 amino acids. Germline assignment: CDR1 MNHEY and CDR2 SVGAGI. The CDR3 reads CASSPLAGAYNEQFF. The CDR3, as DNA: TGTGCCAGCAGTCCCTTAGCGGGGGCGTACAATGAGCAGTTCTTC.

The V and J genes are TRBV19 and TRBJ2-3, with 10 nucleotides matching TRBD2. CDR1 is LNHDA and CDR2 is SQIVND in the germline V gene (reference sequence). The J segment lost 4 bases and the V segment lost 1 base, leaving 8 bases of the junction unmatched. This CDR3 comprises 17 residues. The CDR3 sequence: CASSIALAGAVPDTQYF. CDR3 in DNA: TGTGCCAGTAGTATAGCCCTAGCGGGGGCAGTCCCAGATACGCAGTATTTT.

J is TRBJ2-3 and V is TRBV5-4; D perhaps matches TRBD1 (6 bases). Germline loops: CDR1 SGHNT, CDR2 YYREEE (reference sequence). V was clipped by 4 bases and J by 0 bases, with 18 bases between them. The CDR3 has 17 amino acids. CDR3 in amino acids: CASSTGHRAPSTDTQYF. DNA for the CDR3: TGTGCCAGCAGCACCGGCCACAGGGCCCCTAGCACAGATACGCAGTATTTT.

The chain uses TRBV19 and TRBJ1-4, with 7 positions matching TRBD1. The V segment lost 7 bases and the J segment 4 bases; nucleotides outside the gene matches: 15. This CDR3 is built from 17 residues. CDR1 is LNHDA and CDR2 is SQIVND in the germline V gene (reference sequence). CDR3 loop: CASTGGQSGLHNEKLFF. The CDR3 bases are TGTGCCAGTACCGGGGGACAGTCAGGGCTCCATAATGAAAAACTGTTTTTT.

This clone appeared a single time. This sequence joins TRBV28 and TRBJ1-5; 7 bases align to TRBD1. CDR3 length: 16 residues. Per germline, CDR1 MDHEN and CDR2 SYDVKM. With V trimmed by 5 bases and J by 5 bases, 12 bases remained unmatched. DNA of the CDR3: TGTGCCAGCAGTCCGCAGACAGGGTCCTTACATCAGCCCCAGCATTTT. It yields the protein CASSPQTGSLHQPQHF. Using reference TRBV28 and TRBJ1-5 for the parts outside the CDR3, the full variable domain is DVKVTQSSRYLVKRTGEKVFLECVQDMDHENMFWYRQDPGLGLRLIYFSYDVKMKEKGDIPEGYSVSREKKERFSLILESASTNQTSMYLCASSPQTGSLHQPQHFGDGTRLSIL.

This clone appeared a few times. This chain joins TRBV5-1 and TRBJ1-4; D call uncertain. Germline CDR1 and CDR2: SGHRS and YFSETQ. This CDR3 is 14 amino acids long. V dropped 2 bases and J dropped 8 bases, with 13 bases sitting between them. CDR3 loop: CASSLDPTGEKLFF. For the CDR3, the DNA is TGCGCCAGCAGCTTAGATCCCACGGGGGAAAAACTGTTTTTT.

CDR3 region: CASSRRASGASSTDTQYF. The CDR3 bases are TGTGCCAGCTCCCGACGGGCTAGCGGGGCTTCTAGCACAGATACGCAGTATTTT. The chain joins TRBV7-7 to TRBJ2-3; 9 bases are shared with TRBD2. Germline lookup yields CDR1 SSHAT and CDR2 FNYEAQ (reference sequence). V lost 8 bases and J lost 0; bases outside the gene matches: 15. This CDR3 spans 18 amino acids.

V gene TRBV5-4 combines with J gene TRBJ2-3; 10 positions match TRBD2. Per the germline V gene, CDR1 is SGHNT and CDR2 is YYREEE (reference sequence). V lost 4 bases and J lost 2; bases outside the gene matches: 10. The length of the CDR3 is 17 residues. In nucleotides, the CDR3 is TGTGCCAGCAGCCTTCAACAACTAGCGGGGTTCACAGATACGCAGTATTTT. Translated: CASSLQQLAGFTDTQYF. Variable domain in full (rest from reference TRBV5-4 and TRBJ2-3): ETGVTQSPTHLIKTRGQQVTLRCSSQSGHNTVSWYQQALGQGPQFIFQYYREEENGRGNFPPRFSGLQFPNYSSELNVNALELDDSALYLCASSLQQLAGFTDTQYFGPGTRLTVL.

This chain connects TRBV19 to TRBJ1-4, with no clear D. CDR1 and CDR2 (germline): LNHDA, SQIVND (reference sequence). The CDR3 contains 15 residues. The ends were cut back, 9 bases at V and 2 bases at J, with 16 bases in the middle. The CDR3 reads CASRTSGLTNEKLFF. CDR3 in DNA: TGTGCCAGCCGAACTTCTGGACTGACTAATGAAAAACTGTTTTTT.

The CDR3 reads CASSPTGAGGFDEQFF. The CDR3 bases are TGCGCCAGCAGCCCGACTGGCGCGGGTGGTTTCGATGAGCAGTTCTTC. This chain uses TRBV5-1 with TRBJ2-1; the D gene is possibly TRBD2 (5 bases). V dropped 4 bases and J dropped 8 bases, with 22 bases sitting between them. CDR3 length equals 16 residues. Germline values: CDR1 SGHRS, CDR2 YFSETQ.

V gene TRBV4-2 combines with J gene TRBJ2-3, with 12 positions matching TRBD2. V lost 4 bases and J lost 0; bases outside the gene matches: 5. Germline assignment: CDR1 LGHNA and CDR2 YNFKEQ. The CDR3 length is 17 residues. CDR3 bases: TGTGCCAGCAGCCGCTCTAGCGGGGGGGAGAGCACAGATACGCAGTATTTT. Its protein product is CASSRSSGGESTDTQYF.

V is TRBV7-9 and J is TRBJ1-1; D possibly corresponds to TRBD1 (5 bases). The CDR3 extends over 19 amino acids. In germline, CDR1 is SEHNR, CDR2 FQNEAQ (reference sequence). V was pared by 6 bases and J by 0 bases, with 26 bases between. The CDR3 reads CASRPNLQPGRGMNTEAFF. The DNA for the CDR3 is TGTGCCAGCAGACCTAACCTACAACCAGGGAGGGGAATGAACACTGAAGCTTTCTTT.

The V call is TRBV2, the J call TRBJ1-1; no clear D gene. The CDR3 contains 13 residues. CDR1 is SNHLY, CDR2 FYNNEI, per germline. Between the trimmed V and J ends, which lost 6 bases and 2 bases, there was a span of 10 bases. Here the CDR3 DNA reads TGTGCCAGCAGGCCGACAAAAAACACTGAAGCTTTCTTT. It is translated as CASRPTKNTEAFF.

This chain links TRBV7-8 with TRBJ1-5; D is uncertain. Trimming removed 2 bases at V and 6 bases at J, with 8 bases between. Germline values: CDR1 SGHVS, CDR2 FQNEAQ. The CDR3 is made up of 13 amino acids. CDR3: CASSLTSIQPQHF. The CDR3 bases are TGTGCCAGCAGCTTAACGAGTATTCAGCCCCAGCATTTT.

A few counts support this clone. V gene TRBV5-4 combines with J gene TRBJ2-1, with a tentative D call TRBD2 (5 bases). Germline CDR1 SGHNT, CDR2 YYREEE (reference sequence). The CDR3 extends over 13 amino acids. V lost 0 bases, J lost 8 bases, and 9 bases lay in between. The CDR3 DNA reads TGTGCCAGCAGCTTGGAGGTGCGGGATGAGCAGTTCTTC. Amino acids: CASSLEVRDEQFF.

The chain employs TRBV7-2 and TRBJ1-5; a weak D match, TRBD1 (5 bases). V was trimmed by 1 base and J by 4 bases, leaving 8 bases between them. The germline V gene encodes CDR1 SGHTA and CDR2 FQGNSA. The CDR3 has 14 residues. CDR3 in amino acids: CASSLGQGNQPQHF. In DNA, the CDR3 is TGTGCCAGCAGCTTAGGCCAGGGTAATCAGCCCCAGCATTTT.

The chain is built from TRBV12-5 and TRBJ2-4; 8 bases are a match to TRBD1. With V trimmed by 6 bases and J by 0 bases, 7 bases remained unmatched. Germline CDR1 and CDR2: LGHNT and FRNRAP. This CDR3 comprises 16 residues. CDR3 DNA: TGTGCTAGTGGCCCCTGGACAGGGCTAGCCAAAAACATTCAGTACTTC. This codes for CASGPWTGLAKNIQYF.

The J gene is TRBJ2-4, the V gene TRBV19, with D perhaps matching TRBD2 (6 bases). Germline V gene data show CDR1 as LNHDA and CDR2 as SQIVND (reference sequence). Between the trimmed V and J ends, which lost 1 base and 0 bases, there was a span of 13 bases. CDR3 size: 17 residues. This chain's CDR3 is CASSIVTGLLAKNIQYF. DNA for the CDR3: TGTGCCAGTAGTATAGTTACAGGACTATTAGCCAAAAACATTCAGTACTTC.

This clone showed up just a few times. The chain has TRBV6-5 and TRBJ1-4; TRBD1 is a possible D gene (5 bases). The CDR3 runs 12 residues. Trimming stripped 6 bases from V and 7 bases from J, with 9 bases between. Looked up from germline, CDR1 is MNHEY and CDR2 is SVGAGI. CDR3: CASRTTGEKLFF. CDR3 nucleotides: TGTGCCAGCAGGACAACAGGTGAAAAACTGTTTTTT.

The chain has TRBV9 and TRBJ1-2, with a tentative D call TRBD1 (6 bases). In germline, CDR1 is SGDLS, CDR2 YYNGEE. The CDR3 loop spans 15 amino acids. Deletions cut 4 bases from V and 6 bases from J, with 19 bases between. CDR3 protein: CASSPRGALIDGYTF. The CDR3 region has the DNA TGTGCCAGCAGCCCCCGGGGGGCCCTCATCGATGGCTACACCTTC.

The chain recombines TRBV11-2 with TRBJ2-7; 10 positions match TRBD2. V was pared by 7 bases and J by 1 base, with 4 bases of the junction left unmatched. Germline CDR1 SGHAT, CDR2 FQNNGV. This CDR3 contains 14 residues. CDR3 sequence (DNA): TGTGCCAGCATCCTACTAGCGGGGTCCTACGAGCAGTACTTC. This codes for CASILLAGSYEQYF.